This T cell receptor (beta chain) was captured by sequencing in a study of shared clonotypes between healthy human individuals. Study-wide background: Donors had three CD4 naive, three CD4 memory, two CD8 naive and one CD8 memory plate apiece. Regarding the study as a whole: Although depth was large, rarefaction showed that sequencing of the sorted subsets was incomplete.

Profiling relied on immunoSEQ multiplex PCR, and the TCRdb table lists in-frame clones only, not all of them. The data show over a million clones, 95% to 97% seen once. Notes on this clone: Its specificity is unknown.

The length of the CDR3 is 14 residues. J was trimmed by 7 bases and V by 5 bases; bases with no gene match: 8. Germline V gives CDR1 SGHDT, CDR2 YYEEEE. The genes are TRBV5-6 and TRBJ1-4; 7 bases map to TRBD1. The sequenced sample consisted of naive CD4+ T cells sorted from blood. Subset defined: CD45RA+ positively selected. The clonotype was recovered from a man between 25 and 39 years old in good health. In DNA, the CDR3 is TGTGCCAGCAGAAACAGGGGCGGGGGTGAAAAACTGTTTTTT. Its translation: CASRNRGGGEKLFF.